This is a list of T cell receptor beta chains from one sample in a study of OX40 agonist ivuxolimab in advanced cancers. TCRdb's table, derived via immunoSEQ multiplex PCR, lists solely in-frame clones and lacks some. The sample contains tens of thousands of clones, around four fifths of which appear only once. The sequenced sample was CD4+ or CD8+ T cells sorted from blood, obtained in a trial of the OX40 agonist ivuxolimab. These receptors all stem from an adult with an advanced solid tumor such as melanoma, head and neck, liver or kidney cancer. The CDR3 runs from the conserved cysteine through the conserved F or W. D genes are given only for firm matches. Clone size is given for some rows only: seen once, a few or many times, or a class if the clone is expanded.

D gene	clone size	J gene	V gene	CDR3 protein	CDR3 DNA
TRBD1	NA	TRBJ2-5	TRBV11-2	CASSPSGGWGETQYF	TGTGCCAGCAGCCCCTCAGGGGGTTGGGGAGAGACCCAGTACTTC
TRBD1	NA	TRBJ2-1	TRBV14	CASSDHTGTGFHNEQFF	TGTGCCAGCAGCGATCACACCGGGACAGGGTTCCACAATGAGCAGTTCTTC
NA	few	TRBJ2-2	TRBV4-3	CASGHYRDDNTGELFF	TGCGCCAGCGGCCATTACAGGGACGATAACACCGGGGAGCTGTTTTTT
NA	NA	TRBJ1-1	TRBV7-3	CASSPLGGSGSTEAFF	TGTGCCAGCAGCCCCTTGGGAGGCAGTGGGAGTACTGAAGCTTTCTTT
NA	NA	TRBJ1-5	TRBV28	CASSESYGEGRELSNQPQHF	TGTGCCAGCAGTGAGAGTTATGGTGAGGGGAGGGAACTAAGCAATCAGCCCCAGCATTTT
TRBD1	NA	TRBJ2-2	TRBV2	CASRQDRGATGELFF	TGTGCCAGTAGACAAGACAGGGGGGCCACCGGGGAGCTGTTTTTT
NA	NA	TRBJ2-3	TRBV5-1	CASRVLIVDTQYF	TGCGCCAGCCGTGTTTTGATTGTAGATACGCAGTATTTT
NA	NA	TRBJ1-1	TRBV4-2	CASSQDRGTEAFF	TGTGCCAGCAGCCAAGACAGGGGCACTGAAGCTTTCTTT
TRBD1	few	TRBJ2-1	TRBV28	CASSLEGQGVSYNEQFF	TGTGCCAGCAGTCTCGAAGGACAGGGCGTTTCCTACAATGAGCAGTTCTTC
NA	few	TRBJ1-1	TRBV19	CASTPTDLEAFF	TGTGCCAGTACCCCGACGGACCTTGAAGCTTTCTTT
TRBD1	NA	TRBJ1-2	TRBV19	CATQTGVNYGYTF	TGTGCCACCCAAACAGGGGTGAACTATGGCTACACCTTC